The 18 T cell receptor beta chains below were found in one sample sequenced in a study of T cell responses to AZD1222 COVID-19 vaccine. Measured with immunoSEQ multiplex PCR; TCRdb has only the in-frame clones, and not every one. Of 75,000 to 100,000 clones listed, nearly 90% are singletons. The material was peripheral blood, obtained on day 0 of AZD1222 vaccination. These receptors came from an adult in good health.

V and J are TRBV4-1 and TRBJ2-6, with no clear D. Trimming shortened V by 3 bases and J by 0 bases, and 15 bases separated the two germline ends. Per the germline V gene, CDR1 is MGHRA and CDR2 is YSYEKL. The CDR3 runs 18 residues. CDR3 loop: CASSHPPSIFSGANVLTF. The CDR3 region has the DNA TGCGCCAGCAGCCATCCACCCTCGATTTTCTCTGGGGCCAACGTCCTGACTTTC.

The V call is TRBV2, the J call TRBJ1-2; D perhaps matches TRBD1 (5 bases). The germline V and J ends were trimmed by 5 bases and 6 bases, with 10 bases remaining between them. Germline V gives CDR1 SNHLY, CDR2 FYNNEI. This CDR3 spans 12 amino acids. The CDR3 here is CASSPGTDGYTF. DNA for the CDR3: TGTGCCAGCAGTCCCGGGACGGATGGCTACACCTTC.

J is TRBJ2-1 and V is TRBV6-5; possible D gene TRBD2, 5 bases. The germline CDR1 and CDR2 sequences are MNHEY and SVGAGI. The CDR3 totals 15 residues. Trimming took 0 bases from V and 8 from J, leaving 14 bases between them. The CDR3 nucleotides read TGTGCCAGCAGTTACTCTACGGGGATTTTGCATGAGCAGTTCTTC. This gives the protein CASSYSTGILHEQFF.

The V and J genes are TRBV7-3 and TRBJ1-5, with D perhaps TRBD1 (5 bases). The length of the CDR3 is 17 residues. Germline V lookup: CDR1 SGHTA, CDR2 FQGTGA. V dropped 1 base and J dropped 2 bases, with 15 bases sitting between them. The CDR3 sequence: CASSLIGGVSCNQPQHF. Written as DNA, the CDR3 is TGTGCCAGCAGCTTAATCGGGGGGGTTAGTTGCAATCAGCCCCAGCATTTT.

The chain is built from TRBV4-3 and TRBJ2-2, with a tentative D call TRBD2 (6 bases). The CDR3 is 16 amino acids. Germline loops: CDR1 LGHNA, CDR2 YSLEER. The germline V and J ends were trimmed by 3 bases and 5 bases, with 16 bases remaining between them. CDR3 region: CASSQGGGMRTGELFF. The CDR3 DNA sequence: TGCGCCAGCAGCCAGGGCGGAGGGATGCGGACCGGGGAGCTGTTTTTT.

V and J are TRBV20-1 and TRBJ1-2, with TRBD1 as a possible D gene (5 bases). The CDR3 runs 13 residues. V dropped 3 bases and J dropped 6 bases, with 14 bases sitting between them. Germline loops: CDR1 DFQATT, CDR2 SNEGSKA (reference sequence). CDR3 amino acids: CSASKGKLDGYTF. In DNA, the CDR3 is TGCAGTGCTAGTAAGGGGAAACTCGATGGCTACACCTTC.

The J gene is TRBJ2-7, the V gene TRBV5-1; TRBD2 agrees at 9 bases. The CDR3 contains 13 residues. Germline lookup yields CDR1 SGHRS and CDR2 YFSETQ. The V and J ends lost 2 bases and 7 bases, in that order; junction bases with no gene match: 4. CDR3 nucleotides: TGCGCCAGCAGCTTCAATAGCGGGGGAGAGCAGTACTTC. This codes for CASSFNSGGEQYF.

The V and J genes are TRBV28 and TRBJ1-5; 10 bases match TRBD1. The length of the CDR3 is 15 residues. After removal of 5 bases from V and 3 bases from J, the junction contained 4 bases not matched to a gene. CDR1 is MDHEN and CDR2 is SYDVKM in the germline V gene. The CDR3 coding sequence is TGTGCCAGCAGTCAGACAGGGGGCTACAATCAGCCCCAGCATTTT. This codes for CASSQTGGYNQPQHF.

This chain links TRBV6-5 with TRBJ2-7, with 8 bases fitting TRBD1. Per germline, CDR1 MNHEY and CDR2 SVGAGI. After removal of 6 bases from V and 4 bases from J, the junction contained 8 bases not matched to a gene. This CDR3 is 14 amino acids long. In DNA, the CDR3 is TGTGCCAGCAGAGGGACAGGTTATCTTTACGAGCAGTACTTC. Its protein product is CASRGTGYLYEQYF.

The CDR3 sequence is CASGLDSSYEQYF. The CDR3 nucleotides read TGTGCCAGCGGATTGGACAGCTCCTACGAGCAGTACTTC. V is TRBV6-5 and J is TRBJ2-7; D possibly corresponds to TRBD1 (6 bases). V gave up 8 bases and J gave up 0 bases, with 11 bases separating them. The CDR3 runs 13 residues. The V gene's germline CDR1 is MNHEY and CDR2 SVGAGI.

The V and J genes are TRBV3-1 (or the pseudogene TRBV3-2) and TRBJ2-3, with D hard to call. V gave up 0 bases and J gave up 8 bases, with 6 bases separating them. Germline V gene sequence: CDR1 LGHDT, CDR2 YNNKEL (reference sequence). This CDR3 comprises 12 residues. In nucleotides, the CDR3 is TGTGCCAGCAGCCAAGACTGGGTTACGCAGTATTTT. Amino acid sequence: CASSQDWVTQYF.

This clone was recorded only once. CDR3 DNA: TGTGCCAGCAGCTTGTTATTGGGGACCCAGTACTTC. Translated, it gives CASSLLLGTQYF. The rearrangement links TRBV13 to TRBJ2-5; the D is unclear. Between the trimmed V and J ends, which lost 3 bases and 7 bases, there was a span of 9 bases. CDR1 and CDR2 (germline): PRHDT, FYEKMQ (reference sequence). The CDR3 covers 12 residues.

The chain uses TRBV20-1 and TRBJ1-2; 8 bases fit TRBD1. The length of the CDR3 is 11 residues. CDR1 is DFQATT and CDR2 is SNEGSKA in the germline V gene (reference sequence). The CDR3, as DNA: TGCGGATCGGGACAGGTGTATGGCTACACCTTC. Its protein is CGSGQVYGYTF.

The rearrangement uses TRBV18 and TRBJ2-1, with D possibly matching TRBD1 (6 bases). Deletions cut 5 bases from V and 1 base from J, with 15 bases between. CDR1 KGHSH and CDR2 LQKENI come from the germline V gene. This CDR3 has 16 residues. In nucleotides, the CDR3 is TGTGCCAGCTCAAAGCAGGGGTCGGGGTCCTACAATGAGCAGTTCTTC. Residues: CASSKQGSGSYNEQFF.

This clone came up a few times. The chain has TRBV6-2 or TRBV6-3 and TRBJ1-2; 7 nucleotides agree with TRBD1. Germline V gene sequence: CDR1 MNHEY, CDR2 SVGEGT. This CDR3 comprises 16 residues. V lost 1 base and J lost 3; bases outside the gene matches: 8. The CDR3 protein is CASSYFHRGGDYGYTF. As DNA, the CDR3 is TGTGCCAGCAGTTACTTCCACAGGGGAGGAGACTATGGCTACACCTTC.

The chain combines TRBV18 with TRBJ1-1; D uncertain. Trimming took 4 bases from V and 1 from J, leaving 10 bases between them. The CDR3 covers 14 residues. Germline V CDR1 and CDR2: KGHSH, LQKENI. This chain's CDR3 is CASSRESENTEAFF. Written as DNA, the CDR3 is TGTGCCAGCTCACGAGAGTCAGAGAACACTGAAGCTTTCTTT.

V is TRBV27 and J is TRBJ1-6; TRBD1 agrees at 7 bases. Per the germline V gene, CDR1 is MNHEY and CDR2 is SMNVEV (reference sequence). V lost 3 bases and J lost 7; bases outside the gene matches: 6. The CDR3 runs to 15 residues. This CDR3 reads CASSFLDRWNSPLHF. CDR3 sequence (DNA): TGTGCCAGCAGTTTCTTGGACAGGTGGAATTCACCCCTCCACTTT.

This chain connects TRBV4-3 to TRBJ2-7; D not resolved. Germline V gene lookup returns CDR1 LGHNA and CDR2 YSLEER. There are 16 residues in the CDR3. Trimming pared 0 bases from V and 0 bases from J, leaving 12 bases between. DNA for the CDR3: TGCGCCAGCAGCCAAGATACAAGCGTAAGCTCCTACGAGCAGTACTTC. Translating it yields CASSQDTSVSSYEQYF.